A selection of T cell receptor beta chains follows, all from one sample in a study of CD8 T cells in ankylosing spondylitis. A single record per CDR3 protein comes from TCRdb applying MiXCR to the 5' RACE reads. The sample gives about 220,000 distinct CDR3 sequences, 10% of which show up once; about 20% is in the top ten. Sequenced input: blood, either unsorted or a sorted T cell fraction (not recorded which). All receptors derive from a male donor with ankylosing spondylitis or in good health (not recorded which). CDR3s include the opening cysteine and the closing phenylalanine or tryptophan. The D gene is left open where the match is weak. Clone size is shown for a subset of rows, as once, few, many or a class of expanded clone.

TRBV10-3	-	many	TRBJ1-6	TGTGCCATCAGTGCATCCGGGACAAGAAATTCACCCCTCCACTTT	CAISASGTRNSPLHF
TRBV18	-	-	TRBJ2-7	TGTGCCAGCTCGGCCTCTCCCTACGAGCAGTACTTC	CASSASPYEQYF
TRBV5-1	-	many	TRBJ1-2	TGCGCCAGCAGCCAGTCGGAGGGCCACCATGGCTACACCTTC	CASSQSEGHHGYTF
TRBV9	-	many	TRBJ2-1	TGTGCCAGCAGCGTAGACAGGGAGTTCGACAATGAGCAGTTCTTC	CASSVDREFDNEQFF
TRBV3-1	TRBD2	-	TRBJ2-5	TGTGCCAGCAGCCAAGATCTGGCTAGCGGGGGAAAGACCCAGTGCTTC	CASSQDLASGGKTQCF
TRBV20-1	-	many	TRBJ2-3	TGCAGTGCTACAGGGGGGCACACAGATACGCAGTATTTT	CSATGGHTDTQYF
TRBV5-1	TRBD2	many	TRBJ2-3	TGCGCCAGCAGCTTGGCCAGGACTAGCGGGGAAATCACAGATACGCAGTATTTT	CASSLARTSGEITDTQYF
TRBV7-9	TRBD1	many	TRBJ1-2	TGTGCCAGCAGGCCCGTGGGGACAGGGGACAACTATGGCTACACCTTC	CASRPVGTGDNYGYTF
TRBV7-9	-	many	TRBJ1-4	TGTGCCAGCAGCAATCTCCAGGGGTCCGCTGAAAAACTGTTTTTT	CASSNLQGSAEKLFF
TRBV24-1	TRBD1	few	TRBJ2-5	TGTGCCACCAGTGCCACAGGGGGACAAGAGACCCAGTACTTC	CATSATGGQETQYF
TRBV24-1	-	many	TRBJ2-2	TGTGCCACCAGTGATAGACCGAACACCGGGGAGCTGTTTTTT	CATSDRPNTGELFF
TRBV20-1	-	many	TRBJ1-6	TGCATCTCCACAGCAGGACAGTATAATTCACCCCTCCACTTT	CISTAGQYNSPLHF
TRBV20-1	TRBD1	many	TRBJ1-1	TGCAGTGTCAGGGGGCTAGTGAACACTGAAGCTTTCTTT	CSVRGLVNTEAFF
TRBV3-1	TRBD1	many	TRBJ2-5	TGTGCCAGCAGCGGCGGGACAGGCGGTCCTCAAGAGACCCAGTACTTC	CASSGGTGGPQETQYF
TRBV7-6	-	-	TRBJ2-1	TGTGCCAGCGGGGGGGGACAAAGATCCGAGCAGTTCTTC	CASGGGQRSEQFF
TRBV20-1	-	few	TRBJ2-2	TGCAGTGCTAGACTCCGGGACATCTCGTTCACCGGGGAGCTGTTTTTT	CSARLRDISFTGELFF
TRBV28	-	many	TRBJ2-1	TGTGCCAGCAGTTTAACTTCCCTAGCCTGGAAGCAGTTCTTC	CASSLTSLAWKQFF
TRBV9	-	many	TRBJ2-3	TGTGCCAGCAGCGTCGATGTTTCGGGGCCAGATACGCAGTATTTT	CASSVDVSGPDTQYF
TRBV4-2	-	many	TRBJ1-5	TGTGCCAGCAGCCAAGACGATACAGGGAGGAATCAGCCCCAGCATTTT	CASSQDDTGRNQPQHF
TRBV20-1	-	few	TRBJ2-5	TGCAGTGCTAGCCCGCCGCTAGGTTCGGCGGAGACCCAGTACTTC	CSASPPLGSAETQYF
TRBV12-3/TRBV12-4	TRBD1	many	TRBJ1-5	TGTGCCAGCAGTTTCACCGGACAGGGTCGGCAGCCCCAGCATTTT	CASSFTGQGRQPQHF
TRBV7-3	-	many	TRBJ2-4	TGTGCCAGCACCAGGGGCTCTAACATTCAGTACTTC	CASTRGSNIQYF
TRBV20-1	TRBD1	many	TRBJ1-4	TGCAGTGCCCCCGGGACAGGAGGGAGTCGAGGCGTCTTCGGGAAACTGTTTTTT	CSAPGTGGSRGVFGKLFF
TRBV19	TRBD1	-	TRBJ1-2	TGTGCCAGTAGTATAAACCCACAGGGGGACTATGGCTACACCTTC	CASSINPQGDYGYTF
TRBV5-6	-	many	TRBJ2-1	TGTGCCAGCACTATCCCTAGTCCAGGGAATGAGCAGTTCTTC	CASTIPSPGNEQFF
TRBV18	-	many	TRBJ1-1	TGTGCCAGCTCACCAATTCGCCCAGGGGCCATCCTCAACACTGAAGCTTTCTTT	CASSPIRPGAILNTEAFF
TRBV29-1	-	many	TRBJ2-7	TGCAGCGTTGAAGATGCAGGTTACGAGCAGTACTTC	CSVEDAGYEQYF
TRBV5-1	TRBD1	-	TRBJ2-2	TGCGCCAGCAGCTGGAGGGGACAGGGGCCTAACACCGGGGAGCTGTTTTTT	CASSWRGQGPNTGELFF